This paragraph covers one T cell receptor (beta chain) sequence. In its sample, this clone was seen a few times. This clone's antigen is unknown. No clone much larger than this one lies a single base away; base qualities are absent. CDR1 and CDR2 (KGHSH, LQKENI) derive from the germline V gene. V is reduced by 5 bases and J by 6 bases, leaving a spacing of 23 bases between them. The CDR3 runs 16 residues from the cysteine to the phenylalanine. Only the CDR3 region is kept as DNA, spanning 48 bases read in frame from base 1. Receptor libraries were prepared by the immunoSEQ multiplex PCR assay. The multiplex PCR relied on a mix of 60 forward primers for TCR Vbeta segments and 13 reverse primers for TCR Jbeta segments. The CDR3 region of rearranged TCR beta genes was amplified from genomic DNA with a multiplex PCR assay. Amplified TCR beta libraries were sequenced as 87-base-pair reads on the Illumina HiSeq System. In the paper's pipeline: In a later analysis, roughly 80 million unique TCR beta chains were counted across the 500 to 850 repertoires, and around 11 million of these chains were shared by at least two donors. Raw reads were error-corrected and collapsed into unique sequences with a nearest-neighbor algorithm that merged closely related sequences to remove PCR and sequencing errors. V, D and J gene segments were assigned by aligning CDR3 sequences to IMGT reference sequences. For a sequence to be retained, at least a six-nucleotide match to both a V gene segment and a J gene segment was required. Rearrangements were called productive when the CDR3 lacked stop codons and stayed in frame with V and J; all others were non-productive. Following IMGT convention, CDR3 was defined as the stretch from the second conserved V-encoded cysteine to the conserved J-encoded phenylalanine. Sequences without an unambiguous match to a single V gene segment were excluded from the earlier analysis of about 600 of the donors. An earlier analysis of several hundred of the donors called V segments functional above 56.7% productive rearrangements and segregating when the between-donor standard deviation exceeded 5%. A statistical classification framework was built for diagnosing cytomegalovirus status from the catalog of TCR beta chain sequences. V and J gene assignment, in a later analysis, came from comparing TCR nucleotide sequences with IMGT/GENE-DB human TR gene sequences. The TCRdist pipeline was used in a later analysis to assign CDR3 sequences and most-parsimonious VDJ recombination scenarios. In a later analysis, each TCR beta chain was defined by its CDR3 amino acid sequence together with its V-gene family, and reads without a unique V-gene family were excluded. A later analysis removed 500 to 650 highly shared, low-generation-probability nucleotide sequences to deal with suspected cross-contamination and a sequencing artifact. A later analysis calculated a clonal expansion index for each public chain from normalized within-repertoire ranks of inferred template counts. In a later analysis, generation probabilities were computed using a VDJ recombination model fitted to out-of-frame rearrangements, and the results were checked against IGoR. A later analysis scored TCR-TCR, TCR-HLA and TCR-CMV co-occurrence with hypergeometric tests, applying a repertoire-size bias correction to TCR pairs. To estimate false discovery rates, a later analysis permuted the HLA or CMV assignments 20 times. In a later analysis, co-occurring TCRs were grouped using DBSCAN, and TCRdist sequence similarity was added for clustering within HLA-allele-positive subsets. Repertoires with fewer than 30,000 or more than 120,000 public chains were left out of co-occurrence clustering, as were about 5 repertoires with anomalous nucleotide sharing. TCRdb retrieved this table from immuneACCESS and kept in-frame rearrangements only. Not all clones are present; in checked studies, unresolved V genes account for under half, and no reason is known for the remainder. The V and J calls and clone size were taken over from that table, and D and trimming were inferred from the DNA. Present in this sample are fewer than 200,000 clones, approximately 76% of which were seen just once. The top ten hold about 5% of the sample.

The sample belongs to a study of cytomegalovirus exposure and HLA in healthy donors (dated by TCRdb to about 2017). Concerning the study at large: In an earlier analysis of under 600 of the donors, around 300 Gb of sequence data and approximately 120 million unique TCR beta sequences from about 190 million T cells were reported. Roughly 300 gigabases of sequencing data and around 80 million unique TCR sequences made up an early release that covered over 550 HLA-typed donors. Of the roughly 400 genotyped donors, more than 75% were placed in the genetic ancestry cluster associated with self-reported Caucasian donors. The aim of the study was to test whether cataloging public T cell receptors could identify signatures of past pathogen exposure. The T cell repertoires of 666 subjects were profiled by immunosequencing and related to cytomegalovirus serostatus. In addition to the first cohort of 650 to 750 subjects, a separate validation cohort of some 120 different subjects was used. To predict cytomegalovirus infection status, the study combined high-throughput TCR immunosequencing, statistical association of individual TCRs with disease status, and machine learning. A later analysis re-analyzed previously published TCR beta repertoires from roughly 630 donors and added high-resolution HLA genotyping to study TCR occurrence patterns. Rather than using new phenotypic data, the later analysis identified candidate immune exposures from TCR beta sequences and from how often those sequences occurred across donors. An earlier analysis of several hundred of the donors applied high-throughput TCR beta sequencing to assess whether each TCR beta V gene segment acted as functional or pseudogenic. Alongside the repertoire data, information on donor age, sex, ethnicity and CMV serostatus was compiled. A later genetic analysis took genome-wide SNP genotypes for 398 of the 666 donors and used that subset as a discovery cohort. All discovery cohort repertoires had been generated using a single sequencing platform. Class I and class II HLA loci were covered by the typing at four-digit resolution. Typing coverage varied by locus: about 629-640 donors for A, B, C, DRB1 and DQB1; about 520 for DQA1; approximately 610 for DPA1; under 490 for DPB1. About five DR-DQ haplotypes were treated as single units for association and clustering because of strong linkage in the cohort. Among almost 400 genotyped donors of the cohort, an average of 235,054 unique TCR beta nucleotide sequences were sequenced per donor, 15% to 20% of them non-productive.

The cohort comprised around 690 healthy bone marrow donors. At the time of sampling, all cohort members were nominally healthy, though unrecorded immune exposures were likely present. The donor was CMV seropositive and belonged to the group of 270 or so seropositive cohort members. A peripheral blood sample was provided by each donor, and peripheral blood mononuclear cells were used for TCR beta sequencing. The Qiagen DNeasy Blood Extraction Kit was used to extract genomic DNA from the blood cell samples. Summary of the overall study and its limitations: According to a later analysis, TCR association rates differed among HLA loci, with DRB1 alleles showing the most associated TCRs and HLA-C alleles showing the fewest. In a later analysis, HLA-associated TCR beta chains were found to be more clonally expanded and to have lower generation probabilities than equally common non-associated chains. In an earlier analysis of around 600 of the donors, most TCR beta V segments appeared in productive rearrangements about 90% or about 30% of the time, broadly matching IMGT annotations. Because counts were too low, about 18 rarely observed V segments, including chromosome 9 orphons, were excluded from the earlier analysis of 587 of the donors. Strong co-occurrence of HLA alleles, especially DR and DQ, made assigning TCR associations to individual alleles difficult. A further reported finding was that TCR beta sequences accurately predicted the HLA-A and HLA-B alleles for most subjects in the first cohort. In a later analysis, most CMV-associated TCR beta chains were found to appear HLA-restricted, with HLA associations seemingly driven largely by CMV exposure. An association between a missense DCLRE1C variant and V-gene and J-gene trimming of TCR beta chains was found in a later genetic analysis and replicated in an independent cohort. This cohort had only TCR beta chains sequenced, and the lack of alpha or paired-chain data limited which features could be detected. At a false discovery rate of 0.05, a later analysis linked around 15,000 TCR beta sequences to specific HLA alleles. In a later genetic analysis, fewer N-insertions in productive TCRs were reported among donors in an Asian-associated ancestry cluster than the roughly 700-donor mean. The authors suggested that the approach could potentially be generalized to other disease states and immunological phenotypes. Correlated functional status among segregating V segments might be attributable to linkage disequilibrium, but an unknown experimental factor could not be ruled out. A few of the identified cytomegalovirus-associated TCR beta chains were confirmed in vitro to be specific for cytomegalovirus antigens. Because some donors lacked HLA typing at each locus, the association tests relied only on the typed subset. The classifier was reported to diagnose cytomegalovirus status with high specificity and sensitivity in both the original cohort and the validation cohort. CMV serostatus was the only immune exposure information available for the cohort. Across donors, most TCR sequences were observed very rarely, whereas some public TCRs were present in many individuals. A later analysis reported that several top co-occurrence clusters appeared linked to parvovirus B19, influenza, CMV and Epstein-Barr virus. The 87-base-pair reads could not distinguish some IMGT-functional V segments, including TRBV6-2 and TRBV6-3, so those segments were excluded. A group of highly shared sequence variants was considered likely to be a technical artifact of the sequencing pipeline. The study gave a list of under 200 TCR beta chains associated with cytomegalovirus. The presence/absence analyses assumed that sequencing depth was roughly uniform across donors, and that assumption may not be true.

The TCR originated in a woman aged 18 to 35 in good health and CMV-seropositive. The chain was built from TRBV18 and TRBJ2-7, and possibly TRBD1, on 6 matching bases. The sample taken for sequencing was PBMCs. At the DNA level, the sequence is TGTGCCAGCTCATTACAGGGTAGTAGGGCTGAGAGCGAGCAGTACTTC. Its product reads: CASSLQGSRAESEQYF.